This T cell receptor beta chain was profiled in a study of T-cell memory formation after mild COVID-19. Study-level points and caveats: Whereas later expanders leaned CD4+, clones contracting day 15 to 85 showed a balanced CD4/CD8 makeup.

5'RACE with constant-segment primers yielded barcoded, UMI-tagged TCR alpha and TCR beta cDNA libraries. Each CDR3 protein is one row after TCRdb ran MiXCR on the 5' RACE reads. The table includes about 350,000 distinct CDR3 sequences, roughly 14% detected once. Comment on this clonotype: Its cognate antigen is unknown.

Material: PBMCs or a T cell subset sorted from them (not recorded which). The receptor's source is a man between 18 and 29 years old who had mild COVID-19 (a few samples of this study predate the infection). Cell type and time point are not known.

DNA for the CDR3: TGCGCCAGCAGCTTGGGGCGCTATAGCTATGGCTACACCTTC. This gives the protein CASSLGRYSYGYTF. The chain joins TRBV5-1 to TRBJ1-2; no definite D call. The length of the CDR3 is 14 residues. V lost 0 bases, J lost 4 bases, and 10 bases lay in between. Germline loops: CDR1 SGHRS, CDR2 YFSETQ.